The 12 T cell receptor beta chains in this list originate from one sample, sequenced in a study of OX40 agonist ivuxolimab in advanced cancers. Clones were read by immunoSEQ multiplex PCR, and TCRdb kept only the in-frame ones, dropping some. The data contain 47,000 or so clones, 70% to 90% of them singletons. The source was CD4+ or CD8+ T cells sorted from blood, collected in a trial of the OX40 agonist ivuxolimab. These receptor sequences come from an adult with an advanced solid tumor such as melanoma, head and neck, liver or kidney cancer.

To note about this clone: A junction boundary mismatches the germline segment, possibly from a read error. Other DNA sequences of this sample code for an identical CDR3. The rearrangement links TRBV18 to TRBJ1-1, with D unclear. The CDR3 totals 11 residues. In germline, CDR1 is KGHSH, CDR2 LQKENI. The chain's CDR3 is CASSEGPEAFF. In DNA form, the CDR3 reads TGTGCTAGCTCGGAAGGTCCTGAAGCTTTCTTT.

The chain recombines TRBV4-2 with TRBJ1-1, with a possible D match to TRBD1 (5 bases). The germline V and J ends were trimmed by 1 base and 1 base, with 7 bases remaining between them. This CDR3 is built from 14 residues. Germline assignment: CDR1 LGHNA and CDR2 YNFKEQ. The CDR3, as DNA: TGTGCCAGCAGCCAAGCAAGGGGGAACACTGAAGCTTTCTTT. Amino acid sequence: CASSQARGNTEAFF.

The chain carries TRBV9 and TRBJ2-5; 7 positions match TRBD1. CDR1 SGDLS and CDR2 YYNGEE come from the germline V gene. V lost 4 bases and J lost 0; bases outside the gene matches: 9. The CDR3 is 16 residues long. The CDR3 protein is CASSPRQGLYQETQYF. The CDR3 region has the DNA TGTGCCAGCAGCCCCAGACAGGGCCTGTACCAAGAGACCCAGTACTTC.

The V gene is TRBV5-6, the J gene TRBJ2-2; D may be TRBD1 (6 bases). V was pared by 5 bases and J by 1 base, with 12 bases between. The CDR3 consists of 15 residues. Germline CDR1 and CDR2: SGHDT and YYEEEE. CDR3 amino acids: CASRRRGGNTGELFF. CDR3 bases: TGTGCCAGCAGGCGCAGGGGTGGGAACACCGGGGAGCTGTTTTTT.

The chain uses TRBV7-6 and TRBJ2-1, with 8 bases matching TRBD2. Losses at the gene ends were 4 bases for V and 8 bases for J; bases not matched to a gene: 13. The CDR3 totals 16 residues. Germline values: CDR1 SGHVS, CDR2 FNYEAQ. DNA of the CDR3: TGTGCCAGCAGCTCCTGGTCGGCGGGAGGAGGTTATGAGCAGTTCTTC. Its translation is CASSSWSAGGGYEQFF.

This clone was counted between two and nine times. The chain employs TRBV4-3 and TRBJ2-2; 10 nucleotides align to TRBD2. Germline CDR1 is LGHNA and CDR2 is YSLEER. The CDR3 loop spans 15 amino acids. J was trimmed by 10 bases and V by 4 bases; bases with no gene match: 9. CDR3 sequence reads: CASSPLKRGGEELFF. DNA for the CDR3: TGCGCCAGCAGCCCCTTGAAGCGGGGGGGCGAGGAGCTGTTTTTT.

J is TRBJ2-5 and V is TRBV5-4; 13 bases are shared with TRBD2. V lost 4 bases and J lost 5; bases outside the gene matches: 8. The CDR3 is made up of 16 amino acids. Per the germline V gene, CDR1 is SGHNT and CDR2 is YYREEE (reference sequence). This CDR3 is CASSPGLAGPGETQYF. DNA of the CDR3: TGTGCCAGCAGCCCGGGACTAGCGGGGCCTGGGGAGACCCAGTACTTC. Looking up the rest from reference TRBV5-4 and TRBJ2-5 gives the full variable domain: ETGVTQSPTHLIKTRGQQVTLRCSSQSGHNTVSWYQQALGQGPQFIFQYYREEENGRGNFPPRFSGLQFPNYSSELNVNALELDDSALYLCASSPGLAGPGETQYFGPGTRLLVL.

V usage is TRBV19 and J usage is TRBJ2-7; TRBD2 aligns across 7 bases. Germline trimming cut 2 bases from V and 4 bases from J; bases unmatched to any gene: 8. Germline V gene data show CDR1 as LNHDA and CDR2 as SQIVND (reference sequence). This CDR3 contains 15 residues. This chain's CDR3 is CASSIIGGGLYEQYF. Written as DNA, the CDR3 is TGTGCCAGTAGTATAATTGGCGGGGGTCTATACGAGCAGTACTTC.

The V and J genes are TRBV7-3 and TRBJ1-1; TRBD1 matches at 7 bases. V lost 6 bases, J lost 1 base, and 5 bases stayed unmatched. Germline lookup yields CDR1 SGHTA and CDR2 FQGTGA. CDR3 length: 14 residues. The CDR3 DNA sequence: TGTGCCAGCAGTTCGACAGGGTCGAACACTGAAGCTTTCTTT. Residues: CASSSTGSNTEAFF.

V and J are TRBV6-6 and TRBJ2-3, with D perhaps matching TRBD2 (6 bases). The V end was cut by 2 bases, the J end by 7 bases, with 13 bases between. Germline V lookup: CDR1 MNHNY, CDR2 SVGAGI (reference sequence). The CDR3 sequence is 14 residues long. The CDR3 spells CASSYLSSENTQYF. CDR3 in DNA: TGTGCCAGCAGTTACCTGTCTAGCGAAAATACGCAGTATTTT.

The table lists this clone with a few counts. This chain links TRBV4-1 with TRBJ2-1; 16 nucleotides match TRBD2. The CDR3 contains 15 residues. V lost 3 bases, J lost 10 bases, and 3 bases stayed unmatched. Germline V CDR1 and CDR2: MGHRA, YSYEKL. The CDR3 coding sequence is TGCGCCAGCAGCCAGGGACTAGCGGGAGGGCACGAGCAGTTCTTC. This gives the protein CASSQGLAGGHEQFF.

The chain combines TRBV4-3 with TRBJ2-5; possibly TRBD2 for D (5 bases). Trimming shortened V by 0 bases and J by 0 bases, and 17 bases separated the two germline ends. Per the germline V gene, CDR1 is LGHNA and CDR2 is YSLEER. The CDR3 has 18 residues. The CDR3 protein is CASSQELNGVMYQETQYF. The DNA of the CDR3 is TGCGCCAGCAGCCAAGAGCTTAACGGGGTTATGTACCAAGAGACCCAGTACTTC.